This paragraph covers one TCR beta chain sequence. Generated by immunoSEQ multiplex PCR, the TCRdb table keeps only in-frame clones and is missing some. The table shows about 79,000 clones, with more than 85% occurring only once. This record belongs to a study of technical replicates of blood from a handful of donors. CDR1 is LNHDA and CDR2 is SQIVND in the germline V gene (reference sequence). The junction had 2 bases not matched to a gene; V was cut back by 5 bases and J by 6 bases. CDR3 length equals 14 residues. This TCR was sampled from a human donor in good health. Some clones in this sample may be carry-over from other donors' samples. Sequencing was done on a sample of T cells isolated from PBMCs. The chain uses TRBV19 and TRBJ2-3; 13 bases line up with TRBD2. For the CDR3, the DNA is TGTGCCAGTAGTTGGACTAGCGGGAGTGATACGCAGTATTTT. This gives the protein CASSWTSGSDTQYF.